This T cell receptor beta chain was recorded in a study of early T cells in non-severe SARS-CoV-2 infection. Study-level information: Alpha and beta chains were unpaired, from unsorted whole-blood bulk RNA. Study-wide results and limits: Clonotype matching in VDJdb favored anti-spike CD8 responses and did not capture private and CD4 specificities.

Molecules of cDNA were individually given unique molecular identifiers that were attached to them. Each CDR3 protein gets one entry after TCRdb re-called the 5' RACE reads with MiXCR. The sample yields roughly 100,000 distinct CDR3 sequences, roughly 13% seen once. CDR1 and CDR2 (germline): SEHNR, FQNEAQ (reference sequence). Trimming took 1 base from V and 3 from J, leaving 15 bases between them. The CDR3 extends over 16 amino acids. This clonotype has just a few counts. Its antigen is currently unknown. Material: whole blood. The chain uses TRBV7-9 and TRBJ1-2, with D possibly matching TRBD1 (5 bases). The TCR originated in an adult who was a healthcare worker with PCR-confirmed SARS-CoV-2 infection or an uninfected control (not recorded which). The CDR3 sequence: CASSLGRGQRDYGYTF. CDR3 DNA: TGTGCCAGCAGCTTAGGGAGGGGCCAACGGGACTATGGCTACACCTTC.